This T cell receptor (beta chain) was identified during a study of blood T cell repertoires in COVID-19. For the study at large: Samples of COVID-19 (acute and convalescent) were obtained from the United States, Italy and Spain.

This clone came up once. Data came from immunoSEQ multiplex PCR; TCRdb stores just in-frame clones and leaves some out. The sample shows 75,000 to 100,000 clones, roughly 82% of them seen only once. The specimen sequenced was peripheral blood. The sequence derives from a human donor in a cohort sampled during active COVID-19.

The CDR3 sequence: CASSTRQGPSGNTIYF. For the CDR3, the DNA is TGTGCCAGCAGCACCCGACAGGGCCCCTCTGGAAACACCATATATTTT. The rearrangement joins TRBV4-2 to TRBJ1-3; 7 nucleotides line up with TRBD1. The V gene end was trimmed by 5 bases and the J gene end by 0 bases; junction bases not matched to a gene: 7. CDR3 length: 16 amino acids. The V gene's germline CDR1 is LGHNA and CDR2 YNFKEQ.